One and the same sample provided the 18 T cell receptor beta chains below, sequenced in a study of cytomegalovirus exposure and HLA in healthy donors. PCR primers comprised 60 Vbeta and 13 Jbeta primers. Libraries were prepared by immunoSEQ multiplex PCR; TCRdb keeps only in-frame clonotypes and omits some of them. The repertoire holds roughly 61,000 clones, over 75% seen once, with 5.5% to 7% in the top ten. Sequencing was carried out using PBMCs. The receptors originated from a male donor in good health and CMV-seronegative.

The rearrangement joins TRBV7-3 to TRBJ2-6; D gene ambiguous. V was clipped by 5 bases and J by 0 bases, with 5 bases between them. The germline V gene has CDR1 SGHTA and CDR2 FQGTGA. The CDR3 contains 14 residues. CDR3 sequence (DNA): TGTGCCAGCAGCGGTAGCTCTGGGGCCAACGTCCTGACTTTC. Translating it yields CASSGSSGANVLTF.

The rearrangement uses TRBV11-2 and TRBJ2-3; 7 nucleotides align to TRBD2. With V trimmed by 3 bases and J by 0 bases, 9 bases remained unmatched. From germline, CDR1 is SGHAT and CDR2 FQNNGV. The length of the CDR3 is 17 residues. In DNA form, the CDR3 reads TGTGCCAGCAGCTTTAGTGGAGCGGGAATCAGCACAGATACGCAGTATTTT. Its protein is CASSFSGAGISTDTQYF.

This clone was seen only once. The chain has TRBV7-2 and TRBJ2-1; TRBD1 matches 8 bases. Germline CDR1 and CDR2: SGHTA and FQGNSA. The CDR3 has 16 amino acids. Trimming at V came to 1 base and at J to 6 bases, leaving 8 bases not matched to a gene. CDR3 residues: CASSLGLAGGPNEQFF. CDR3 sequence (DNA): TGTGCCAGCAGCTTAGGTCTGGCAGGGGGCCCCAATGAGCAGTTCTTC.

The V gene is TRBV4-2, the J gene TRBJ2-5, with D maybe TRBD1 (6 bases). Per germline, CDR1 LGHNA and CDR2 YNFKEQ. Trimming pared 0 bases from V and 0 bases from J, leaving 11 bases between. The CDR3 is made up of 16 amino acids. The CDR3 sequence: CASSQEGAEYQETQYF. For the CDR3, the DNA is TGTGCCAGCAGCCAAGAGGGGGCGGAGTACCAAGAGACCCAGTACTTC.

The rearrangement joins TRBV19 to TRBJ2-1; D may be TRBD1 (5 bases). The CDR3 loop spans 16 amino acids. Trimming took off 1 base at V and 6 bases at J, with 16 bases between the two ends. CDR1 and CDR2 from the germline V gene are LNHDA and SQIVND (reference sequence). The CDR3 coding sequence is TGTGCCAGTAGTATAGCAGGGTTGCTTCGGAGCAATGAGCAGTTCTTC. The encoded protein is CASSIAGLLRSNEQFF.

The V and J genes are TRBV7-2 and TRBJ1-2; TRBD1 is a possible D gene (5 bases). V was pared by 3 bases and J by 8 bases, with 10 bases between. CDR1 SGHTA and CDR2 FQGNSA come from the germline V gene. This CDR3 comprises 12 residues. CDR3 residues: CASSFGQSGYTF. DNA of the CDR3: TGTGCCAGCAGCTTTGGACAATCGGGCTACACCTTC.

The chain recombines TRBV28 with TRBJ1-1, with no clear D. V was shortened by 6 bases and J by 3 bases, with 14 bases between the two germline ends. CDR3 size: 14 residues. Germline CDR1 reads MDHEN; CDR2 reads SYDVKM. The CDR3 protein is CASRSGEVYTEAFF. Here the CDR3 DNA reads TGTGCCAGCAGATCTGGCGAGGTCTACACTGAAGCTTTCTTT.

J is TRBJ2-1 and V is TRBV4-3, with 9 bases that match TRBD2. The CDR3 has 16 amino acids. With V trimmed by 0 bases and J by 9 bases, 9 bases remained unmatched. The germline CDR1 and CDR2 sequences are LGHNA and YSLEER. The CDR3, as DNA: TGCGCCAGCAGCCAAGACGCTAGCGGGGCTGCGGGTGAGCAGTTCTTC. Protein: CASSQDASGAAGEQFF.

V usage is TRBV5-4 and J usage is TRBJ1-2; 7 bases fit TRBD1. The V gene end was trimmed by 0 bases and the J gene end by 4 bases; junction bases not matched to a gene: 3. This CDR3 has 14 residues. Per germline, CDR1 SGHNT and CDR2 YYREEE (reference sequence). CDR3 in amino acids: CASSLAGTVYGYTF. CDR3 sequence (DNA): TGTGCCAGCAGCTTGGCAGGGACAGTCTATGGCTACACCTTC.

V gene TRBV18 combines with J gene TRBJ2-7, with 7 nucleotides matching TRBD2. Germline CDR1 reads KGHSH; CDR2 reads LQKENI. The CDR3 loop spans 14 amino acids. V was pared by 2 bases and J by 3 bases, with 4 bases of the junction left unmatched. The CDR3 DNA reads as TGTGCCAGCTCACCAATGGGGGGGATCTACGAGCAGTACTTC. Encoded protein: CASSPMGGIYEQYF.

This chain links TRBV7-2 with TRBJ1-2, with D unclear. This CDR3 comprises 14 residues. Trimming took off 4 bases at V and 8 bases at J, with 17 bases between the two ends. Per the germline V gene, CDR1 is SGHTA and CDR2 is FQGNSA. The CDR3 DNA reads TGTGCCAGCAGCTCACCAGCGGGGTTCGGGGGCTACACCTTC. Translating it yields CASSSPAGFGGYTF.

CDR3 in DNA: TGTGCCAGCAGCTTAGCGCGGGGACAGGGGCGGTCACCCCTCCACTTT. It translates to CASSLARGQGRSPLHF. The chain carries TRBV7-2 and TRBJ1-6; 10 nucleotides line up with TRBD1. V was pared by 0 bases and J by 10 bases, with 6 bases of the junction left unmatched. CDR3 length: 16 amino acids. Germline V gene sequence: CDR1 SGHTA, CDR2 FQGNSA.

This chain joins TRBV14 and TRBJ1-2; D is perhaps TRBD1 (6 bases). With 4 bases removed from V and 8 bases from J, the gap between germline ends came to 11 bases. This CDR3 has 12 residues. The germline V gene has CDR1 SGHDN and CDR2 FVKESK. DNA for the CDR3: TGTGCCAGCAGCCCCGGACAGTGGGGCTACACCTTC. Amino acids: CASSPGQWGYTF.

The rearrangement links TRBV10-3 to TRBJ1-1; D may be TRBD1 (5 bases). The V end was cut by 1 base, the J end by 3 bases, with 9 bases between. This CDR3 region has 14 residues. CDR1 is ENHRY, CDR2 SYGVKD, per germline. The CDR3 DNA follows: TGTGCCATCAGTGAGTTAGGGGAGGACACTGAAGCTTTCTTT. As protein: CAISELGEDTEAFF.

V usage is TRBV5-6 and J usage is TRBJ2-2, with 11 bases that match TRBD1. Germline V gene sequence: CDR1 SGHDT, CDR2 YYEEEE. There are 15 residues in the CDR3. Losses at the gene ends were 3 bases for V and 4 bases for J; bases not matched to a gene: 2. CDR3: CASSYGTGGTGELFF. CDR3 DNA: TGTGCCAGCAGCTATGGGACAGGGGGCACCGGGGAGCTGTTTTTT.

V is TRBV18 and J is TRBJ1-1, with D perhaps TRBD1 (6 bases). Trimming left V 5 bases short and J 0 bases short, with 10 bases between. Germline-derived CDR1 and CDR2 are KGHSH and LQKENI. CDR3 size: 14 residues. Written as DNA, the CDR3 is TGTGCCAGCTCAGAACAGGGAATGAACACTGAAGCTTTCTTT. This encodes CASSEQGMNTEAFF.

The chain uses TRBV5-1 and TRBJ2-5; 9 nucleotides match TRBD1. J lost 5 bases, V lost 0 bases, and 5 bases had no gene match. Germline V gene lookup returns CDR1 SGHRS and CDR2 YFSETQ. CDR3 size: 15 residues. In nucleotides, the CDR3 is TGCGCCAGCAGCTTGGTAGGGACAGGGTTGGAGACCCAGTACTTC. It codes for CASSLVGTGLETQYF.

The chain has TRBV5-6 and TRBJ2-7; 10 bases are shared with TRBD1. The germline CDR1 and CDR2 sequences are SGHDT and YYEEEE. J was trimmed by 6 bases and V by 2 bases; bases with no gene match: 5. This CDR3 has 14 residues. Here the CDR3 reads CASSFPGQGREQYF. The CDR3 DNA reads as TGTGCCAGCAGCTTCCCGGGACAGGGGCGCGAGCAGTACTTC.